Below, 11 T cell receptor beta chains from the same sample are listed, as sequenced in a study of cytomegalovirus exposure and HLA in healthy donors. 13 Jbeta primers and 60 Vbeta primers were used for the PCR. TCRdb's copy holds only in-frame clones and misses some; the assay was immunoSEQ multiplex PCR. The data hold 180,000 or so clones, with about three quarters observed a single time. Material: PBMCs. These receptors all stem from a woman aged 55-70 years in good health and CMV-seropositive.

The chain has TRBV13 and TRBJ1-5, with a weak D call TRBD1 (5 bases). V was trimmed by 6 bases and J by 5 bases, leaving 8 bases between them. The CDR3 covers 12 residues. The V gene's germline CDR1 is PRHDT and CDR2 FYEKMQ (reference sequence). CDR3: CASSIGDQPQHF. CDR3 DNA: TGTGCCAGCAGTATAGGGGATCAGCCCCAGCATTTT.

This chain uses TRBV6-5 with TRBJ1-2; no firm D call. The CDR3 totals 14 residues. Trimming cost V 6 bases and J 1 base, with 12 bases left between them. The V gene's germline CDR1 is MNHEY and CDR2 SVGAGI. CDR3 nucleotide sequence: TGTGCCAGCAGGAGAATTGACAATAACTATGGCTACACCTTC. Translated, it gives CASRRIDNNYGYTF.

The chain carries TRBV6-5 and TRBJ2-2; TRBD1 might be the D (5 bases). The CDR3 length is 14 residues. The ends were cut back, 6 bases at V and 1 base at J, with 9 bases in the middle. The V gene's germline CDR1 is MNHEY and CDR2 SVGAGI. The DNA for the CDR3 is TGTGCCAGCAGGAATACAGGGAACACCGGGGAGCTGTTTTTT. It specifies CASRNTGNTGELFF.

The V gene is TRBV18, the J gene TRBJ1-2; the match to TRBD1 covers 7 bases. The germline V gene encodes CDR1 KGHSH and CDR2 LQKENI. J was trimmed by 3 bases and V by 5 bases; bases with no gene match: 6. This CDR3 spans 14 amino acids. CDR3 sequence (DNA): TGTGCCAGCTCAGGCGTAGGGACAGACTATGGCTACACCTTC. Translating gives CASSGVGTDYGYTF.

V gene TRBV6-6 combines with J gene TRBJ1-5, with D possibly being TRBD1 (6 bases). Trimming pared 6 bases from V and 6 bases from J, leaving 21 bases between. CDR1 and CDR2 from the germline V gene are MNHNY and SVGAGI (reference sequence). The CDR3 contains 16 residues. CDR3 residues: CASSRTIGPTGQPQHF. In DNA form, the CDR3 reads TGTGCCAGCAGCCGTACGATAGGACCGACAGGTCAGCCCCAGCATTTT.

This chain links TRBV19 with TRBJ1-5; D is unclear. Germline V gene lookup returns CDR1 LNHDA and CDR2 SQIVND (reference sequence). The CDR3 totals 13 residues. Trimming took off 1 base at V and 7 bases at J, with 8 bases between the two ends. CDR3: CASSIGAGQPQHF. Written as DNA, the CDR3 is TGTGCCAGTAGTATAGGGGCCGGACAGCCCCAGCATTTT.

About this clone: Within the sample, other DNA sequences also encode this same CDR3. The chain couples TRBV6-5 to TRBJ2-1; 8 bases line up with TRBD2. In germline, CDR1 is MNHEY, CDR2 SVGAGI. The CDR3 spans 13 residues. Unmatched junction bases numbered 1, after V lost 2 bases and J lost 7 bases. The CDR3 sequence: CASSYTGGNEQFF. As DNA, the CDR3 is TGTGCCAGCAGTTACACGGGGGGGAATGAGCAGTTCTTC.

The rearrangement joins TRBV4-3 to TRBJ2-1; possible D gene TRBD1, 6 bases. The CDR3 spans 14 residues. The V gene's germline CDR1 is LGHNA and CDR2 YSLEER. V was shortened by 2 bases and J by 9 bases, with 14 bases between the two germline ends. CDR3 in DNA: TGCGCCAGCAGCCAATTTGCCTGGGACACTGAGCAGTTCTTC. Translation: CASSQFAWDTEQFF.

The chain couples TRBV28 to TRBJ2-7; 8 bases are a match to TRBD2. V gave up 5 bases and J gave up 5 bases; unmatched junction bases: 8. The CDR3 runs to 14 residues. Germline V gene lookup returns CDR1 MDHEN and CDR2 SYDVKM. This chain's CDR3 is CASSHREGLHEQYF. For the CDR3, the DNA is TGTGCCAGCAGTCATCGGGAGGGACTGCACGAGCAGTACTTC.

This clone turned up a few times. V gene TRBV4-2 combines with J gene TRBJ2-2; TRBD2 aligns across 11 bases. V was clipped by 0 bases and J by 4 bases; unmatched bases: 10. This CDR3 has 19 residues. Germline loops: CDR1 LGHNA, CDR2 YNFKEQ. CDR3: CASSQDLALAGVSTGELFF. DNA for the CDR3: TGTGCCAGCAGCCAAGATCTCGCACTAGCGGGAGTCAGCACCGGGGAGCTGTTTTTT.

The chain has TRBV6-5 and TRBJ2-1, with 13 positions matching TRBD2. The CDR3 sequence is 13 residues long. J was trimmed by 12 bases and V by 6 bases; bases with no gene match: 5. Germline values: CDR1 MNHEY, CDR2 SVGAGI. The CDR3 bases are TGTGCCAGCAGAATGGGACTAGCGGGAACGCAGTTCTTC. It encodes CASRMGLAGTQFF.